This TCR beta chain originates from a study of graft-versus-host responses after intestinal transplantation. Sequencing was performed with immunoSEQ multiplex PCR; in TCRdb, only in-frame clones are kept and a portion is missing. The sample has some 69,000 clones, roughly 92% seen once; the top ten hold 6.7%. Germline assignment: CDR1 SGHKS and CDR2 YYEKEE (reference sequence). The CDR3 has 15 amino acids. Trimming removed 3 bases from V and 6 bases from J; junction bases left unmatched: 8. The gene calls are TRBV5-5 and TRBJ2-1; 8 bases are shared with TRBD1. The sample consisted of bone marrow, taken approximately 100 weeks after intestinal transplantation. The TCR sequence derives from a human patient who received an intestinal transplant, so some T cells may come from the graft donor. CDR3 region: CASSSTRDRSNEQFF. CDR3 DNA sequence: TGTGCCAGCAGCTCAACCCGGGACAGGTCCAATGAGCAGTTCTTC.